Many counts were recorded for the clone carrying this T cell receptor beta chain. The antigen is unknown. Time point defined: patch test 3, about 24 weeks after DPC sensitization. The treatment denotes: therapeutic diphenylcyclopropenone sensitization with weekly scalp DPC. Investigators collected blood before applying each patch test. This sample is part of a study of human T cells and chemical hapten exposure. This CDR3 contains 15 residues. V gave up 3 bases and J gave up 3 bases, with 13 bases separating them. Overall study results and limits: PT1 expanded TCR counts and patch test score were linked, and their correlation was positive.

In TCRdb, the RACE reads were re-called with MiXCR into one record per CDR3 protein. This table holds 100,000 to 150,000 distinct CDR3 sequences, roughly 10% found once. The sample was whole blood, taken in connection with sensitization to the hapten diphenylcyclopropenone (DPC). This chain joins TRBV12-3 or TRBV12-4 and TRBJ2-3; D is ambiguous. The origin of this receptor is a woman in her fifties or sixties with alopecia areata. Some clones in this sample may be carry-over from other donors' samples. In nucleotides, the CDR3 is TGTGCCAGCAGTTTCGCCGGGTTGACAACAGATACGCAGTATTTT. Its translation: CASSFAGLTTDTQYF.